This T cell receptor (beta chain) was obtained from a study of CD8 T cells in ankylosing spondylitis. Study results and caveats: One TCR beta motif, made up of seven to nine highly homologous variants, appeared characteristic of ankylosing spondylitis blood.

Germline CDR1 LGHNA, CDR2 YNFKEQ. With 0 bases removed from V and 7 bases from J, the gap between germline ends came to 16 bases. The CDR3 extends over 15 amino acids. Each TCR beta library was made by quantitative 5'-RACE that incorporated molecular barcodes. TCRdb ran MiXCR on the 5' RACE reads and lists one entry per CDR3 protein. The sample has about 540,000 distinct CDR3 sequences; roughly 12% are singletons. This clonotype has only a few counts. Its antigen is as yet unknown. The TCR was taken from a male donor with ankylosing spondylitis. Sequenced input: blood, either unsorted or a sorted T cell fraction (not recorded which). The chain uses TRBV4-2 and TRBJ2-7, with a tentative D call TRBD2 (6 bases). CDR3 region: CASSQDLGLVWEQYF. In DNA, the CDR3 is TGTGCCAGCAGCCAAGATTTGGGACTGGTTTGGGAGCAGTACTTC.